This TCR beta chain was obtained from a study of T cell repertoires in cytomegalovirus infection. The CDR3 runs to 14 residues. Trimming shortened V by 1 base and J by 1 base, and 8 bases separated the two germline ends. Per germline, CDR1 MNHNS and CDR2 SASEGT. Regarding this clonotype: Antigen specificity is unknown.

MiXCR, run by TCRdb on the reads, gives a single entry per CDR3 protein. The sample has about 900,000 distinct CDR3 sequences, around 30% seen once. The TCR was taken from a human donor in good health (CMV status not recorded). Some clones in this sample may be carry-over from other donors' samples. The chain is built from TRBV6-1 and TRBJ2-7; unclear D gene. The specimen was cultured CD8+ T cells from PBMCs, collected from culture after CMV antigen stimulation. The CDR3, as DNA: TGTGCCAGCAGTGAAGAGTGGGGATCCTACGAGCAGTACGTC. As protein: CASSEEWGSYEQYV.